These 23 T cell receptor beta chains were sequenced from one sample in a study of CXCR3-negative and CXCR3-positive naive CD8 T cells. cDNA libraries for TRB were generated by 5' RACE incorporating UMI labels. TCRdb reprocessed the 5' RACE reads, with one entry per CDR3 protein and no DNA. The specimen's table records under 7,000 distinct CDR3 sequences. Sample: naive CXCR3- CD8+ T cells from blood. The subset denotes: CD45RO-CCR7+CD27+CD95- naive CD8+ T cells lacking CXCR3 (TNR3-). These receptors were taken from a human donor in good health. Some clones in this sample may be carry-over from other donors' samples.

The chain uses TRBV9 and TRBJ2-7; with no DNA, the TCRdb D assignment of TRBD1 cannot be verified. This CDR3 has 14 amino acids. Looked up from germline, CDR1 is SGDLS and CDR2 is YYNGEE. CDR3 sequence reads: CASSAGTGVYEQYF.

The gene calls are TRBV20-1 and TRBJ2-1. The CDR3 has 14 amino acids. Germline V gene data show CDR1 as DFQATT and CDR2 as SNEGSKA (reference sequence). CDR3 in amino acids: CSASVGMRYNEQFF.

This chain links TRBV5-1 with TRBJ2-7; the D call from TCRdb, TRBD1, cannot be confirmed without DNA. The CDR3 is 15 residues long. Looked up from germline, CDR1 is SGHRS and CDR2 is YFSETQ. The chain's CDR3 is CASSFDREIPYEQYF.

The chain couples TRBV3-1 to TRBJ2-1. This CDR3 is built from 13 residues. Germline V gene lookup returns CDR1 LGHDT and CDR2 YNNKEL (reference sequence). This chain's CDR3 is CASSQDGVSEQFF.

This clonotype registers medium-sized by frequency. The chain has TRBV20-1 and TRBJ2-3; TCRdb designates TRBD2, a call that cannot be tested without DNA. The CDR3 consists of 14 residues. Germline loops: CDR1 DFQATT, CDR2 SNEGSKA (reference sequence). The CDR3 region is CSATSVPRTDTQYF.

The chain links TRBV6-6 to TRBJ1-2. The CDR3 has 15 amino acids. The V gene's germline CDR1 is MNHNY and CDR2 SVGAGI (reference sequence). The CDR3 protein is CASSYSVQSPYGYTF.

This chain joins TRBV6-1 and TRBJ1-2. CDR1 and CDR2 from the germline V gene are MNHNS and SASEGT. This CDR3 comprises 14 residues. The CDR3 sequence is CASSGAGPYYGYTF.

The CDR3 region is CASSQSRGGTKGETQYF. The rearrangement uses TRBV4-3 and TRBJ2-5; without DNA, the TCRdb call of TRBD1 cannot be checked. This CDR3 contains 17 residues. Germline loops: CDR1 LGHNA, CDR2 YSLEER.

Judged by frequency, this clonotype is medium-sized. This chain connects TRBV15 to TRBJ1-2; TCRdb's D gene call, TRBD1, goes unchecked for lack of DNA. CDR3 length equals 13 residues. Germline V gene sequence: CDR1 LNHNV, CDR2 YYDKDF (reference sequence). Here the CDR3 reads CATTGTGVYGYTF.

The chain joins TRBV2 to TRBJ2-1; absent DNA, TCRdb's TRBD1 call cannot be checked. In germline, CDR1 is SNHLY, CDR2 FYNNEI. This CDR3 region has 12 residues. The CDR3 spells CASSGQSDEQFF.

Measured by frequency, this clonotype is medium-sized. The gene calls are TRBV9 and TRBJ2-7; absent DNA, TCRdb's TRBD2 call cannot be checked. The CDR3 is 15 residues long. Germline values: CDR1 SGDLS, CDR2 YYNGEE. The CDR3 sequence: CASSPSGLAGDEQYF. The full variable domain, in which reference TRBV9 and TRBJ2-7 provide the parts outside the CDR3, is DSGVTQTPKHLITATGQRVTLRCSPRSGDLSVYWYQQSLDQGLQFLIQYYNGEERAKGNILERFSAQQFPDLHSELNLSSLELGDSALYFCASSPSGLAGDEQYFGPGTRLTVT.

This clonotype is classed as medium-sized by frequency. The gene calls are TRBV7-2 and TRBJ2-5; TCRdb gives TRBD2 as the D gene, but with no DNA this cannot be confirmed. Germline CDR1 and CDR2: SGHTA and FQGNSA. This CDR3 spans 16 amino acids. The CDR3 sequence: CASSLGIAGSWETQYF.

Judged by frequency, this clonotype is medium-sized. CDR3 sequence reads: CSVKGQVNYEQYF. This chain links TRBV29-1 with TRBJ2-7; as DNA is missing, the TRBD1 call by TCRdb cannot be tested. CDR3 length equals 13 residues. Germline loops: CDR1 SQVTM, CDR2 ANQGSEA.

Judged by frequency, this clonotype is medium-sized. J is TRBJ1-2 and V is TRBV29-1; lacking DNA, the TRBD1 call made by TCRdb goes unchecked. The CDR3 extends over 13 amino acids. Germline assignment: CDR1 SQVTM and CDR2 ANQGSEA. The CDR3 reads CSAVGILNYGYTF.

The chain employs TRBV12-3 or TRBV12-4 and TRBJ2-1; checking the TCRdb D call of TRBD2 is not possible without DNA. This CDR3 is built from 13 residues. The CDR3 protein is CASSSGLVYEQFF.

J is TRBJ2-3 and V is TRBV6-5. CDR1 and CDR2 (germline): MNHEY, SVGAGI. This CDR3 has 13 amino acids. The CDR3 reads CASLGISTDTQYF.

The chain combines TRBV6-5 with TRBJ2-7; TCRdb picks TRBD1, but there is no DNA to check that call. CDR1 is MNHEY, CDR2 SVGAGI, per germline. This CDR3 is built from 16 residues. CDR3 sequence: CASSHHFSQGEGEQYF.

The genes are TRBV13 and TRBJ2-7; lacking DNA, the TRBD2 call made by TCRdb goes unchecked. Per germline, CDR1 PRHDT and CDR2 FYEKMQ (reference sequence). The CDR3 spans 16 residues. The CDR3 region is CASSSTSGSSSYEQYF.

The CDR3 loop reads CSVGQGNQPQHF. This chain connects TRBV29-1 to TRBJ1-5; TCRdb indicates TRBD1, and absent DNA this call remains unverified. Germline CDR1 is SQVTM and CDR2 is ANQGSEA. The CDR3 loop spans 12 amino acids. Complete variable domain (other parts from reference TRBV29-1 and TRBJ1-5): SAVISQKPSRDICQRGTSLTIQCQVDSQVTMMFWYRQQPGQSLTLIATANQGSEATYESGFVIDKFPISRPNLTFSTLTVSNMSPEDSSIYLCSVGQGNQPQHFGDGTRLSIL.

V usage is TRBV6-6 and J usage is TRBJ1-1; TCRdb's D call, TRBD1, is unchecked because there is no DNA. Per the germline V gene, CDR1 is MNHNY and CDR2 is SVGAGI (reference sequence). The CDR3 has 16 amino acids. CDR3 in amino acids: CASSYPPDRGNTEAFF.

The chain joins TRBV5-1 to TRBJ2-7; the TRBD1 assignment by TCRdb is unverifiable without DNA. Per the germline V gene, CDR1 is SGHRS and CDR2 is YFSETQ. This CDR3 has 17 residues. The CDR3 region is CASSPGGSTLIYYEQYF.

This clonotype is called medium-sized based on its frequency. The chain links TRBV29-1 to TRBJ2-7; the TCRdb D gene call, TRBD1, has no DNA to confirm it. The CDR3 runs 13 residues. Germline CDR1 is SQVTM and CDR2 is ANQGSEA. The CDR3: CSVYRQGGYEQYF.

Measured by frequency, this clonotype is medium-sized. The chain links TRBV12-3 or TRBV12-4 to TRBJ2-1; TCRdb's D gene call, TRBD1, goes unchecked for lack of DNA. The CDR3 covers 13 residues. CDR3 in amino acids: CASSRPGPFQPSF.